This is a list of T cell receptor beta chains from one sample in a study of OX40 agonist ivuxolimab in advanced cancers. This table comes from immunoSEQ multiplex PCR, and its TCRdb copy is limited to in-frame clones, with some not included. The repertoire consists of about 26,000 clones, with 83% occurring once and the leading ten covering less than 15%. This sample comprised CD4+ or CD8+ T cells sorted from blood, obtained in a trial of the OX40 agonist ivuxolimab. The source of these receptors is an adult with an advanced solid tumor such as melanoma, head and neck, liver or kidney cancer. Both conserved end residues are part of each CDR3. The order of the fields is V gene, J gene, clone size, D gene, CDR3 DNA, CDR3 protein. D genes are given only for firm matches. Rows give clone size only sometimes, using once, few, many, or a class for an expanded clone.

TRBV10-3	TRBJ1-1	-	-	TGTGCCATCAGCGACAGCTACACTGAAGCTTTCTTT	CAISDSYTEAFF
TRBV19	TRBJ2-3	-	-	TGTGCCAGTAGTATAGTCGAGGCAGATACGCAGTATTTT	CASSIVEADTQYF
TRBV7-2	TRBJ1-5	-	-	TGTGCCAGCAGCTTAGCAGGGGGGAATCAGCCCCAGCATTTT	CASSLAGGNQPQHF
TRBV5-1	TRBJ2-3	-	TRBD1	TGCGCCAGCAGCTTCTCAGGGGGCGGCGGAGATACGCAGTATTTT	CASSFSGGGGDTQYF
TRBV27	TRBJ2-1	once	-	TGTGCCACCGAGGATATGTACAATGAGCAGTTCTTC	CATEDMYNEQFF
TRBV27	TRBJ2-6	-	-	TGTGCCAGCATGAGTGTGTCGATCCCCTCTGGGGCCAACGTCCTGACTTTC	CASMSVSIPSGANVLTF
TRBV15	TRBJ1-5	once	-	TGTGCCACCAGCAGAGATGGCGATAGCAATCAGCCCCAGCATTTT	CATSRDGDSNQPQHF
TRBV2	TRBJ2-2	few	-	TGTGCCAGCAGGCCGACAGGGAGGGACACCGGGGAGCTGTTTTTT	CASRPTGRDTGELFF
TRBV10-3	TRBJ1-5	-	-	TGTGCCATCAGTGCTTCAGGGGAGGTTAGCAATCAGCCCCAGCATTTT	CAISASGEVSNQPQHF
TRBV4-1	TRBJ1-1	few	-	TGCGCCAGCAGCCAACACCACGAGTGGGTGAACACTGAAGCTTTCTTT	CASSQHHEWVNTEAFF
TRBV5-8	TRBJ1-5	-	-	TGTGCCAGCAGCCGTAGACAGGATCAGCCCCAGCATTTT	CASSRRQDQPQHF
TRBV6-1	TRBJ2-3	-	-	TGTGCCAGCAGTGTTGGCGGGGGCCGGGGGGATACGCAGTATTTT	CASSVGGGRGDTQYF
TRBV5-1	TRBJ2-5	-	TRBD2	TGCGCCAGCAGCTCAACGGGGGGGCGAGTAGAGACCCAGTACTTC	CASSSTGGRVETQYF
TRBV5-4	TRBJ1-6	-	-	TGTGCCAGCAGCTTGTGGATCGGGTCACCCCTCCACTTT	CASSLWIGSPLHF
TRBV29-1	TRBJ2-5	-	-	TGCAGCGCTAACCTCCCTCAAGAGACCCAGTACTTC	CSANLPQETQYF
TRBV5-1	TRBJ2-7	-	-	TGCGCCAGCAGCTTGGATTCAGGGGGGATCTCCTACGAGCAGTACTTC	CASSLDSGGISYEQYF
TRBV6-1	TRBJ1-5	-	-	TGTGCCAGCGGACGGGGCCACAATCAGCCCCAGCATTTT	CASGRGHNQPQHF
TRBV27	TRBJ1-2	-	TRBD1	TGTGCCAGCAGGCCTCCCCCCGGGACAGGGGTTGACTATGGCTACACCTTC	CASRPPPGTGVDYGYTF
TRBV13	TRBJ2-1	-	-	TGTGCCAGCAGCTTAGGACGGGGCGATGAGCAGTTCTTC	CASSLGRGDEQFF
TRBV6-1	TRBJ1-1	-	TRBD1	TGTGCCAGCAGTCCAGGGGGCACTGAAGCTTTCTTT	CASSPGGTEAFF
TRBV5-1	TRBJ2-2	-	-	TGCGCCAGCAGCTTGGGTTGGACCACCGGGGAGCTGTTTTTT	CASSLGWTTGELFF
TRBV19	TRBJ1-1	-	-	TGTGCCAGTAGTATATCCCCGGCGGCCACTGAAGCTTTCTTT	CASSISPAATEAFF
TRBV4-1	TRBJ1-1	-	TRBD1	TGCGCCAGCAGCCGAACGACAGGGGAGGTCACTGAAGCTTTCTTT	CASSRTTGEVTEAFF
TRBV19	TRBJ2-7	-	-	TGTGCCAGTAGTACACCCTCTAACGACAATCGCCACGAGCAGTACTTC	CASSTPSNDNRHEQYF
TRBV7-8	TRBJ2-7	-	-	TGTGCCAGCAGCCTCACAGGGCCCTCCTACGAGCAGTACTTC	CASSLTGPSYEQYF
TRBV10-3	TRBJ2-5	-	-	TGTGCCATCAGTGAGTCTCCTGTGGGGGAAGAGACCCAGTACTTC	CAISESPVGEETQYF
TRBV7-6	TRBJ1-3	-	-	TGTGCCAGCAGCTCCCGGGACAAGAGCTCTGGAAACACCATATATTTT	CASSSRDKSSGNTIYF
TRBV5-5	TRBJ1-5	medium-sized	-	TGTGCCAGCAGCTTGGCCGATAGAGGGCCCAATCAGCCCCAGCATTTT	CASSLADRGPNQPQHF